The present T cell receptor (beta chain) was sequenced within a study of blood T cell repertoires in COVID-19. Sequenced by immunoSEQ multiplex PCR; TCRdb stores in-frame clones only, minus some. This sample yields about 170,000 clones, of which roughly 90% are seen a single time; approximately 11% belongs to the top ten. The CDR3 length is 11 residues. CDR1 is MNHEY and CDR2 is SVGAGI in the germline V gene. V lost 7 bases and J 6 bases, leaving 10 bases between the germline ends. The V call is TRBV6-5, the J call TRBJ2-7, with TRBD1 as a possible D gene (6 bases). The TCR was taken from a woman aged 55-70 years with COVID-19, enrolled during active disease. What was sequenced was peripheral blood. Written as DNA, the CDR3 is TGTGCCAGCACACAGGGTAGCGAGCAGTACTTC. Protein sequence: CASTQGSEQYF.